Listed below are T cell receptor beta chains from one sample, sequenced in a study of T cells after yellow fever vaccination. TCRdb itself ran the 5' RACE reads through MiXCR, one entry per CDR3 protein. This sample has fewer than 100,000 distinct CDR3 sequences, with approximately 8.4% found just once. Sequenced material: CD8+ T cells not binding an NS4B(214-222) dextramer, sorted from PBMCs, taken less than 18 days after the first yellow fever vaccination. These receptors were collected from a man between 18 and 29 years old who received the YFV17D yellow fever vaccine. Both conserved end residues are part of each CDR3. The D gene is left open where the match is weak. Only part of the rows carry a size: once, few, many, or a class if the clone is expanded.

D gene	V gene	clone size	J gene	CDR3 DNA	CDR3 protein
TRBD1	TRBV4-1	-	TRBJ1-1	TGCGCCAGCAGCCAAGAGGGGACAGGGGCGGAAGCTTTCTTT	CASSQEGTGAEAFF
-	TRBV6-1	few	TRBJ2-1	TGTGCCAGCAGCCGTCCTCGCTCGCGCGAGCAGTTCTTC	CASSRPRSREQFF
TRBD1	TRBV7-6	few	TRBJ2-1	TGTGCCAGCAGCTTAGGAGGGGACAGGTGTGAATTC	CASSLGGDRCEF
-	TRBV11-3	few	TRBJ2-1	TGTGCCAGCAGCCCCAATCCGGGAGCTAGCGAGGGAAGTGAGCAGTTCTTC	CASSPNPGASEGSEQFF
TRBD1	TRBV4-3	few	TRBJ1-1	TGCGCCAGCAGCCAAGAGAGGGACAGCCCCACTGAAGCTTTCTTT	CASSQERDSPTEAFF
-	TRBV5-1	-	TRBJ2-5	TGCGCCAGCAGCTTGATTTCCAGATACCAAGAGACCCAGTACTTC	CASSLISRYQETQYF
TRBD1	TRBV7-3	many	TRBJ2-5	TGTGCCAGCAGCTTGACGGGGACAGGGCAAGAGACCCAGTACTTC	CASSLTGTGQETQYF
-	TRBV18	few	TRBJ2-1	TGTGCCAGCTCACCCCCCAGGGTAGGTTCCTACAATGAGCAGTTCTTC	CASSPPRVGSYNEQFF
-	TRBV6-5	few	TRBJ1-3	TGTGCCAGCAGTTACTACGGGGCCCAATCATTCTCTGGAAACACCATATATTTT	CASSYYGAQSFSGNTIYF
TRBD2	TRBV6-1	few	TRBJ2-7	TGTGCCAGCGCGGGGGATGATACGGACCCCTACGAGCAGTACTTC	CASAGDDTDPYEQYF
TRBD1	TRBV11-2	many	TRBJ2-7	TGTGCCAGCAGCTCCCCGGGACAGATAGAGCAGTACTTC	CASSSPGQIEQYF
-	TRBV6-1	-	TRBJ1-1	TGTGCCAGCAGTCTCCGGTCCGGGCTGGGCACTGAAGCTTTCTTT	CASSLRSGLGTEAFF
-	TRBV19	few	TRBJ1-1	TGTGCCAGTGACGGTGACAGTACCACTGAAGCTTTCTTT	CASDGDSTTEAFF
-	TRBV20-1	-	TRBJ1-1	TGCAGTGCTAGTCGGAGAGGGTTCATCGTGAACACTGAAGCTTTCTTT	CSASRRGFIVNTEAFF
-	TRBV27	few	TRBJ2-5	TGTGCCAGCAGTTTTAGGGACAACCAAGAGACCCAGTACTTC	CASSFRDNQETQYF
TRBD2	TRBV20-1	few	TRBJ2-3	TGCAGTCAGCGTCCCTCTAGCGGGGGCACAGATACGCAGTATTTT	CSQRPSSGGTDTQYF
-	TRBV5-1	-	TRBJ1-1	TGCGCCAGCAGCCGTGGAAGGAATGAAGCTTTCTTT	CASSRGRNEAFF
-	TRBV11-2	few	TRBJ2-2	TGTGCCAGCAGCTTAGGTGTAATTTGGGGAATCTCCGTCGGGGAGCTGTTTTTT	CASSLGVIWGISVGELFF
TRBD2	TRBV12-3/TRBV12-4	-	TRBJ2-1	TGTGCCAGCACTGGAGCGGGGGGCAATTTTGAGCAGTTCTTC	CASTGAGGNFEQFF
-	TRBV20-1	-	TRBJ2-2	TGCAGTGCTAGGGCCATCCGGGGGGCTCGGATCGGGGAGCTGTTTTTT	CSARAIRGARIGELFF
TRBD1	TRBV30	-	TRBJ1-6	TGTGCCTGGAGGGGGGACAGGGGGAATTCACCCCTCCACTTT	CAWRGDRGNSPLHF